This is a list of T cell receptor beta chains from one sample in a study of blood T cell repertoires in COVID-19. Here immunoSEQ multiplex PCR was the method, and the copy in TCRdb shows in-frame clones only, minus some. The table has over 100,000 clones, roughly 79% seen once. The sequenced sample was peripheral blood. These receptors all stem from a human donor in a cohort sampled during active COVID-19. Each CDR3 is given with its conserved first and last residue. D genes are given only for firm matches. Expanded clones are given a class, and other clones once, few, many or no size at all.

>TRBJ1-4|.|.|TRBV6-2/TRBV6-3
TGTGCCAGCAGTTCCATTGGACACCGGCTGTTTTTT
CASSSIGHRLFF
>TRBJ2-1|.|TRBD2|TRBV4-3
TGCGCCAGCAGCCGCCGACTAGCGGGGGGGCAAGGGAATGAGCAGTTCTTC
CASSRRLAGGQGNEQFF
>TRBJ1-1|.|.|TRBV29-1
TGCAGCGTTGAGTCTTGGGACGGGGGCACTGAAGCTTTCTTT
CSVESWDGGTEAFF
>TRBJ2-1|few|.|TRBV25-1
TGTGCCAGCAGTGAATTTTCGCGGGCAGGCCGCATTGAGCAGTTCTTC
CASSEFSRAGRIEQFF
>TRBJ1-1|.|.|TRBV27
TGTGCCAGCAGAGCCTCCCCCGCGGGGGGCCCCCGAACTGAAGCTTTCTTT
CASRASPAGGPRTEAFF
>TRBJ1-5|.|.|TRBV30
TGTGCCTGGAGTGTAGTAGGAGCGGGCAATCAGCCCCAGCATTTT
CAWSVVGAGNQPQHF
>TRBJ1-3|.|.|TRBV5-6
TGTGCCAGCAGCTTGGGGGGAGACACCATATATTTT
CASSLGGDTIYF
>TRBJ2-1|.|TRBD2|TRBV11-2
TGTGCCAGCAGCTTAGTGCGGGGGGCATACAATGAGCAGTTCTTC
CASSLVRGAYNEQFF
>TRBJ2-1|.|TRBD2|TRBV28
TGTGCCAGCAGTGCGACCCCCCATAGCGGGAGTTCCAATGAGCAGTTCTTC
CASSATPHSGSSNEQFF
>TRBJ1-2|once|.|TRBV12-3/TRBV12-4
TGTGCCAGCAGCCCCTATCAGGGAAGGGGCTACACCTTC
CASSPYQGRGYTF